The present entry profiles one TCR beta chain with its context. The clone's antigen remains unknown. The sample holds no much larger clone one base away, and base qualities are not on file. These data are taken from a study of Ad26.COV2.S vaccination and SARS-CoV-2 variants (dated by TCRdb to about 2021). For the study in its entirety: Vaccine-arm donors came from COV1001, a multicentre, randomized, double-blind, placebo-controlled phase I-IIa trial of Ad26.COV2.S in healthy adults. Ad26.COV2.S was administered intramuscularly at 5 x 10^10 or 1 x 10^11 viral particles, either as a single shot or as two shots given 56 days apart. The specificity and breadth of SARS-CoV-2-reactive T cell receptors after Ad26.COV2.S vaccination were assessed by TCRbeta repertoire sequencing. A total of around 32 samples were included in the TCR-sequenced set, comprising about 20 Ad26.COV2.S vaccine recipients, 5 placebo recipients and 8 SARS-CoV-2 convalescent individuals. Trial participants were randomized into five groups of five: low-dose or high-dose Ad26.COV2.S given once or twice, or placebo on both occasions. Throughout the experiments and outcome assessment, investigators stayed blinded to trial group allocation.

The immunoSEQ Assay was used to sequence TCRbeta CDR3 regions. After extraction, genomic DNA underwent amplification by bias-controlled multiplex PCR, followed by high-throughput sequencing. As for the authors' bioinformatics: To quantify the absolute abundance of every unique TCRbeta CDR3 region, sequences were collapsed and filtered. Usable DNA was measured by amplifying reference genes present in all nucleated cells, and TCRbeta template counts were normalized to that usable DNA to estimate T cell fraction. Repertoire TCRs were annotated as SARS-CoV-2-specific when V gene, CDR3 amino acid sequence and J gene were exactly matched to a known reactive TCR set. The reference SARS-CoV-2 TCR set came from MIRA and was filtered for enrichment in COVID-19-positive ImmuneCODE repertoires, removing public or cross-reactive TCRs. Using the MIRA antigens, annotated TCRs were further analysed by specific ORF or by position within an ORF. Depth was the summed frequency of annotated unique rearrangements, while breadth was defined as annotated unique rearrangements over total unique productive rearrangements. Two-sided Wilcoxon rank-sum tests were applied when comparing TCR breadth between groups. TCRdb stores this immuneACCESS table with in-frame sequences only. Part of the clones is absent; in the studies checked, under half of the shortfall reflects unresolved V genes, and no reason is known for the rest. The V and J calls and clone size come from that table; D and trimming were worked out from the DNA. The sample table shows about 680,000 clones, and roughly 90% are seen once. Nearly 1.5% of the sample is held by the ten biggest clonotypes.

The treatment or condition tag for this specimen amounts to: about 20 received Ad26.COV2.S at low or high dose, single or two shots; 5 received placebo; per-sample allocation not given. For vaccine and placebo recipients, the sequenced repertoires came from samples collected on day 63 after the first injection. Cohort 1b enrolled 20 to 30 adults aged 18-55 years at a single site in Boston, USA, between 29 July and 7 August 2020. Ad26.COV2.S was a replication-incompetent adenovirus type 26 vector expressing a prefusion-stabilized SARS-CoV-2 spike protein from the original Wuhan strain. Overall study outcomes, separate from this receptor: Vaccine and placebo recipients had similar non-spike TCR breadth, a finding consistent with the vaccine containing only spike. Compared with placebo recipients, Ad26.COV2.S recipients showed higher spike-specific TCR breadth (P = 0.0014). Substantial breadth of spike-specific CD8+ and CD4+ T cell responses was reported after vaccination. The study lacked the statistical power to compare responses across vaccine doses or regimens. According to the authors, total T cell responses may have been underestimated by the TCR breadth and depth analyses.

The CDR1 and CDR2 encoded by the germline V gene are SGHTA and FQGNSA. Counted from cysteine to phenylalanine, this CDR3 has 14 amino acids. This entry keeps only the CDR3 DNA: 42 bases, framed from base 1. Cut back by 2 bases and 3 bases, the V and J ends lie 11 bases apart. The receptor chain draws on TRBV7-2 and TRBJ2-7, with the D assignment possibly TRBD1 or TRBD2, given 5 matching bases for each. Specimen: peripheral blood, collected in a trial of Ad26.COV2.S vaccine versus placebo. The clonotype was recovered from a person between 18 and 65 years old who received the Ad26.COV2.S COVID-19 vaccine or a placebo. The nucleotide sequence is TGTGCCAGCAGCTTAAATTGGGGGATCTACGAGCAGTACTTC. Its coded protein is CASSLNWGIYEQYF.